This T cell receptor beta chain was sequenced in a study of shared clonotypes between healthy human individuals. Findings and limits, study-wide: Richness estimates generally favored naive over memory subsets.

This clone was found a few times. Antigen specificity is unknown. Produced via immunoSEQ multiplex PCR; TCRdb's table is partial and in-frame only. The repertoire holds under 850,000 clones, with approximately 72% as singletons. CDR1 and CDR2 (germline): SQVTM, ANQGSEA. V shed 4 bases and J shed 3 bases, with 7 bases lying between them. The CDR3 has 11 amino acids. The chain employs TRBV29-1 and TRBJ2-7; perhaps TRBD1 as D (6 bases). The specimen was memory CD4+ T cells sorted from blood. Subset here: CD45RA-negative fraction. This TCR was sampled from a woman between 25 and 40 years old in good health. The CDR3 sequence is CSVGGGYEQYF. The CDR3 nucleotides read TGCAGCGTTGGAGGGGGCTACGAGCAGTACTTC.